Below are 30 T cell receptor beta chains sequenced from a single sample in a study of shared T cell receptors in the human thymus (dated by TCRdb to the early 2020s). Library creation used the immunoSEQ multiplex PCR assay. TCRdb limited this immuneACCESS table to in-frame rearrangements with V and J called. A share of clones is missing; checked studies link under half to unresolved V genes, and the rest is unexplained. Counted in this sample were hundreds of thousands of clones; around 87% of them appeared once. Roughly 0.0086% of the sample belongs to the ten largest clones. These data also featured in a second study, about human thymus T cells.

Specimen: thymocytes. Receptors were obtained from a boy younger than two with a congenital heart defect. Donor details come from another sample of the same person, matched by shared clones.

V gene TRBV7-2 combines with J gene TRBJ2-3; TRBD2 matches 9 bases. The CDR3 runs to 17 residues. CDR1 SGHTA and CDR2 FQGNSA come from the germline V gene. Trimming took 5 bases from V and 0 from J; bases not matched to a gene: 9. CDR3 sequence (DNA): TGTGCCAGCAGCCTCATAGCGGGAGACCTTAGCACAGATACGCAGTATTTT. Translation: CASSLIAGDLSTDTQYF.

The chain carries TRBV6-5 and TRBJ1-2; 7 positions agree with TRBD1. CDR1 and CDR2 from the germline V gene are MNHEY and SVGAGI. After removal of 6 bases from V and 4 bases from J, the junction contained 11 bases not matched to a gene. This CDR3 comprises 15 residues. In DNA form, the CDR3 reads TGTGCCAGCAGCCCACGACAGGGCAAGACCTATGGCTACACCTTC. Translated, it gives CASSPRQGKTYGYTF.

This clone turned up a few times. The V and J genes are TRBV27 and TRBJ1-4, with D tentatively TRBD1 (6 bases). V shed 6 bases and J shed 15 bases, with 20 bases lying between them. Per the germline V gene, CDR1 is MNHEY and CDR2 is SMNVEV (reference sequence). The CDR3 totals 13 residues. The CDR3, as DNA: TGTGCCAGCAGCCAAACCGGGACACGCACTTTGTTTTTT. Its translation is CASSQTGTRTLFF.

The rearrangement links TRBV7-6 to TRBJ2-5; tentative D call: TRBD1 (6 bases). Trimming left V 2 bases short and J 3 bases short, with 13 bases between. CDR1 and CDR2 from the germline V gene are SGHVS and FNYEAQ. This CDR3 is built from 15 residues. The CDR3: CASSLIRQVEETQYF. CDR3 coding DNA: TGTGCCAGCAGCTTAATTAGACAGGTAGAAGAGACCCAGTACTTC.

V gene TRBV9 combines with J gene TRBJ2-1; no clear D gene. The V gene lost 3 bases and the J gene lost 4 bases, with 17 bases spanning the gap. This CDR3 comprises 16 residues. Germline V gene sequence: CDR1 SGDLS, CDR2 YYNGEE. For the CDR3, the DNA is TGTGCCAGCAGCGCCCAGGCCGATAGACCTTACAATGAGCAGTTCTTC. Its translation: CASSAQADRPYNEQFF.

V usage is TRBV27 and J usage is TRBJ2-5, with 11 bases matching TRBD2. This CDR3 region has 16 residues. Trimming at V came to 6 bases and at J to 5 bases, leaving 11 bases not matched to a gene. In germline, CDR1 is MNHEY, CDR2 SMNVEV (reference sequence). The CDR3 DNA follows: TGTGCCAGCAGAGGACATAGCGGGGGGGCTGGGGAGACCCAGTACTTC. Its translation: CASRGHSGGAGETQYF.

This clone has a single count. This chain joins TRBV5-6 and TRBJ1-5, with TRBD1 identical over 9 bases. Germline lookup yields CDR1 SGHDT and CDR2 YYEEEE. The V gene end was trimmed by 4 bases and the J gene end by 5 bases; junction bases not matched to a gene: 4. The CDR3 has 14 residues. The CDR3 is CASSQGQGYQPQHF. The CDR3 DNA follows: TGTGCCAGCAGCCAAGGACAGGGGTATCAGCCCCAGCATTTT.

The chain joins TRBV7-9 to TRBJ1-2; D possibly corresponds to TRBD1 (6 bases). Germline V gene sequence: CDR1 SEHNR, CDR2 FQNEAQ (reference sequence). This CDR3 has 13 residues. The V end lost 4 bases, the J end lost 4 bases, and 10 bases lay between the germline ends. The CDR3 DNA follows: TGTGCCAGCAGCTCACGGACAGTCTATGGCTACACCTTC. It is translated as CASSSRTVYGYTF.

This chain joins TRBV5-5 and TRBJ1-1; a possible D gene is TRBD1 (6 bases). V lost 4 bases and J 0 bases, leaving 22 bases between the germline ends. Germline V gene data show CDR1 as SGHKS and CDR2 as YYEKEE (reference sequence). This CDR3 is 18 amino acids long. The CDR3 sequence: CASSPRTDPTSLNTEAFF. CDR3 nucleotide sequence: TGTGCCAGCAGCCCCCGGACAGATCCGACCTCTTTGAACACTGAAGCTTTCTTT.

This chain uses TRBV9 with TRBJ2-1, with 8 nucleotides matching TRBD2. V gave up 0 bases and J gave up 6 bases; unmatched junction bases: 8. The germline V gene encodes CDR1 SGDLS and CDR2 YYNGEE. The CDR3 contains 16 residues. The CDR3 here is CASSVVSGRRVNEQFF. The CDR3 bases are TGTGCCAGCAGCGTAGTGAGCGGGAGACGGGTCAATGAGCAGTTCTTC.

The chain links TRBV5-5 to TRBJ2-2; the match to TRBD2 covers 14 bases. The CDR3 loop spans 18 amino acids. The trim removed 4 bases at V and 0 bases at J, leaving 5 bases unmatched. Germline-derived CDR1 and CDR2 are SGHKS and YYEKEE (reference sequence). CDR3 sequence (DNA): TGTGCCAGCAGCGCTCGACTAGCGGGAGGGCCGAACACCGGGGAGCTGTTTTTT. Protein product: CASSARLAGGPNTGELFF.

The V gene is TRBV15, the J gene TRBJ1-5, with D unresolved. V lost 8 bases and J 2 bases, leaving 10 bases between the germline ends. The CDR3 extends over 13 amino acids. Germline CDR1 is LNHNV and CDR2 is YYDKDF (reference sequence). CDR3 in amino acids: CATGLGGNQPQHF. The CDR3 bases are TGTGCCACCGGGCTCGGCGGCAATCAGCCCCAGCATTTT.

V usage is TRBV10-3 and J usage is TRBJ1-1; 7 nucleotides align to TRBD1. V was clipped by 6 bases and J by 0 bases; unmatched bases: 16. This CDR3 has 18 amino acids. CDR1 ENHRY and CDR2 SYGVKD come from the germline V gene. CDR3 coding DNA: TGTGCCATCAGAGCGAATCCGATAAGACAGGGCATGAACACTGAAGCTTTCTTT. Translating it yields CAIRANPIRQGMNTEAFF.

V and J are TRBV6-5 and TRBJ1-5; D is unclear. V was pared by 5 bases and J by 0 bases, with 5 bases between. CDR1 MNHEY and CDR2 SVGAGI come from the germline V gene. This CDR3 comprises 13 residues. CDR3 DNA: TGTGCCAGCAGTCCGAGTAGCAATCAGCCCCAGCATTTT. Amino acid sequence: CASSPSSNQPQHF.

The V call is TRBV28, the J call TRBJ1-2; possible D gene TRBD1, 6 bases. Germline V gene lookup returns CDR1 MDHEN and CDR2 SYDVKM. The V end lost 3 bases, the J end lost 0 bases, and 8 bases lay between the germline ends. CDR3 size: 14 residues. The CDR3 DNA is TGTGCCAGCAGTTTTAACAGGGCTAACTATGGCTACACCTTC. It translates to CASSFNRANYGYTF.

The rearrangement uses TRBV25-1 and TRBJ1-1; D possibly corresponds to TRBD1 (5 bases). Germline V gene lookup returns CDR1 MGHDK and CDR2 SYGVNS. V was shortened by 6 bases and J by 4 bases, with 18 bases between the two germline ends. This CDR3 has 15 residues. The CDR3 spells CASSAGGPNSTEAFF. In DNA form, the CDR3 reads TGTGCCAGCAGCGCCGGGGGACCGAACTCCACTGAAGCTTTCTTT.

The chain uses TRBV6-5 and TRBJ2-5; D perhaps matches TRBD1 (8 bases). There are 14 residues in the CDR3. Germline loops: CDR1 MNHEY, CDR2 SVGAGI. V lost 2 bases and J 7 bases, leaving 14 bases between the germline ends. The CDR3 sequence is CASSYKQGEGTQYF. Here the CDR3 DNA reads TGTGCCAGCAGTTACAAACAGGGGGAGGGGACCCAGTACTTC.

This sequence joins TRBV6-1 and TRBJ1-5, with a weak D call TRBD1 (6 bases). Trimming removed 2 bases at V and 1 base at J, with 12 bases between. Germline V gene sequence: CDR1 MNHNS, CDR2 SASEGT. This CDR3 has 16 residues. Written as DNA, the CDR3 is TGTGCCAGCAGTGAATACCCGACAGGCAGCAATCAGCCCCAGCATTTT. Translated, it gives CASSEYPTGSNQPQHF.

The chain uses TRBV5-1 and TRBJ2-1; D call uncertain. This CDR3 has 12 residues. CDR1 and CDR2 from the germline V gene are SGHRS and YFSETQ. Trimming removed 4 bases from V and 5 bases from J, with 7 bases in between. CDR3 region: CASSGLHNEQFF. CDR3 DNA sequence: TGCGCCAGCAGCGGGCTCCACAATGAGCAGTTCTTC. Combining the CDR3 with reference TRBV5-1 and TRBJ2-1 gives the whole variable domain KAGVTQTPRYLIKTRGQQVTLSCSPISGHRSVSWYQQTPGQGLQFLFEYFSETQRNKGNFPGRFSGRQFSNSRSEMNVSTLELGDSALYLCASSGLHNEQFFGPGTRLTVL.

The J gene is TRBJ2-2, the V gene TRBV10-2; 12 positions agree with TRBD1. The CDR3 totals 16 residues. From germline, CDR1 is WSHSY and CDR2 SAAADI. Here the CDR3 reads CASSPGQGAYIGELFF. The CDR3 DNA reads as TGCGCTTCCTCACCGGGACAGGGGGCTTATATCGGGGAGCTGTTTTTT.

The V and J genes are TRBV7-9 and TRBJ2-2; TRBD2 matches at 7 bases. Germline trimming cut 0 bases from V and 7 bases from J; bases unmatched to any gene: 14. The germline gives CDR1 SEHNR, CDR2 FQNEAQ (reference sequence). This CDR3 has 18 amino acids. The CDR3 DNA is TGTGCCAGCAGCTTAGCTACCGGGAGGTCCCGTATAATCGGGGAGCTGTTTTTT. Amino acid sequence: CASSLATGRSRIIGELFF.

V is TRBV21-1 and J is TRBJ1-1; the D segment call TRBD1 is taken from the table without a DNA check. TRBV21-1 is a pseudogene locus. The CDR3 has 14 residues. CDR3 protein: CASSNPRENTEAFF. The CDR3 DNA sequence: TGTGCCAGCAGCAACCCCAGGGAAAACACTGAAGCTTTCTTT.

This chain joins TRBV4-3 and TRBJ2-1, with 9 positions matching TRBD2. Germline V gene sequence: CDR1 LGHNA, CDR2 YSLEER. V shed 0 bases, J shed 8 bases, and the junction held 8 bases outside the gene matches. CDR3 length: 16 residues. The CDR3 DNA sequence: TGCGCCAGCAGCCAAGAAATAGCGGGAGAAAGTGATGAGCAGTTCTTC. This sequence encodes CASSQEIAGESDEQFF.

The rearrangement joins TRBV7-2 to TRBJ2-7; TRBD2 matches at 10 bases. The V and J ends lost 5 bases and 2 bases, in that order; junction bases with no gene match: 12. CDR3 length: 17 residues. Germline CDR1 is SGHTA and CDR2 is FQGNSA. The CDR3 is CASSPGSRTSGAYEQYF. The CDR3, as DNA: TGTGCCAGCAGCCCGGGGTCCCGGACTAGCGGTGCCTACGAGCAGTACTTC.

The chain couples TRBV29-1 to TRBJ1-1; D gene ambiguous. Germline V gives CDR1 SQVTM, CDR2 ANQGSEA. This CDR3 region has 10 residues. CDR3 protein: CTYTNTEAFF. The CDR3 DNA sequence: TGCACCTATACCAACACTGAAGCTTTCTTT.

The chain is built from TRBV12-5 and TRBJ2-7; TRBD1 aligns across 9 bases. Germline V CDR1 and CDR2: LGHNT, FRNRAP. V was clipped by 2 bases and J by 2 bases; unmatched bases: 16. There are 19 residues in the CDR3. The CDR3 sequence is CASGLPRQKCGTGTYEQYF. The CDR3 DNA follows: TGTGCTAGTGGTTTGCCACGTCAGAAGTGTGGGACAGGGACCTACGAGCAGTACTTC.

The rearrangement uses TRBV18 and TRBJ2-1; weak D call: TRBD1 (5 bases). Germline lookup yields CDR1 KGHSH and CDR2 LQKENI. The CDR3 length is 16 residues. Deletions cut 1 base from V and 6 bases from J, with 16 bases between. The CDR3 spells CASSPRGALASNEQFF. CDR3 coding DNA: TGTGCCAGCTCACCACGTGGGGCTTTAGCATCCAATGAGCAGTTCTTC.

V usage is TRBV7-2 and J usage is TRBJ1-5, with 9 bases identical to TRBD1. The CDR3 is made up of 18 amino acids. V dropped 0 bases and J dropped 5; count of bases not matched to a gene: 11. Germline CDR1 SGHTA, CDR2 FQGNSA. The CDR3 DNA sequence: TGTGCCAGCAGCTTAGCCACCACGACCGGGACAGGGTATCAGCCCCAGCATTTT. Encoded protein: CASSLATTTGTGYQPQHF.

This clone has just one count. The rearrangement joins TRBV29-1 to TRBJ1-5; D not resolved. Germline CDR1 SQVTM, CDR2 ANQGSEA. This CDR3 is built from 12 residues. V gave up 4 bases and J gave up 7 bases, with 11 bases separating them. The CDR3 DNA follows: TGCAGCGTTGTCTGCCGGTGGCAGCCCCAGCATTTT. It encodes CSVVCRWQPQHF. Using reference TRBV29-1 and TRBJ1-5 for the parts outside the CDR3, the full variable domain is SAVISQKPSRDICQRGTSLTIQCQVDSQVTMMFWYRQQPGQSLTLIATANQGSEATYESGFVIDKFPISRPNLTFSTLTVSNMSPEDSSIYLCSVVCRWQPQHFGDGTRLSIL.

This clone was seen more than once but under ten times. The rearrangement links TRBV29-1 to TRBJ1-4; 7 bases fit TRBD1. Germline V gene data show CDR1 as SQVTM and CDR2 as ANQGSEA. The V gene end was trimmed by 5 bases and the J gene end by 7 bases; junction bases not matched to a gene: 7. There are 13 residues in the CDR3. The CDR3 spells CSVRGQPGEKLFF. In DNA form, the CDR3 reads TGCAGCGTTCGGGGACAGCCCGGTGAAAAACTGTTTTTT.